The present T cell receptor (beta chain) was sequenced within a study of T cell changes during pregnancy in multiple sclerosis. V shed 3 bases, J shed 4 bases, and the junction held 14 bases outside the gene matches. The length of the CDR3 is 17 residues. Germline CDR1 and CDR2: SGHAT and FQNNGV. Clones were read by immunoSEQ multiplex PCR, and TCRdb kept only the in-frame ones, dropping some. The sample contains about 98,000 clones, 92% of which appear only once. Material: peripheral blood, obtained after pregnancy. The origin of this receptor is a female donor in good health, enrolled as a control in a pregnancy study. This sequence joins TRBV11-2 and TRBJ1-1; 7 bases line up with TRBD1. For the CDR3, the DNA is TGTGCCAGCAGCTTGTACACAGGGGTGGCCCTGGGCACTGAAGCTTTCTTT. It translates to CASSLYTGVALGTEAFF.